This T cell receptor (beta chain) stems from a study of early T cells in non-severe SARS-CoV-2 infection. This clonotype came up a few times. The CDR3 length is 14 residues. After removal of 3 bases from V and 9 bases from J, the junction contained 6 bases not matched to a gene. CDR1 and CDR2 from the germline V gene are SGDLS and YYNGEE. TCRdb fed the 5' RACE reads into MiXCR, producing one record per CDR3 protein. This sample yields tens of thousands of distinct CDR3 sequences, of which around 15% are seen a single time; over 4% belongs to the top ten. The rearrangement uses TRBV9 and TRBJ2-1; 10 nucleotides agree with TRBD1. This clonotype originated in an adult who was a healthcare worker with PCR-confirmed SARS-CoV-2 infection or an uninfected control (not recorded which). The sample in question was whole blood, obtained at baseline. The CDR3 coding sequence is TGTGCCAGCAGCGGGGCCGGGACAGGGGCTGAGCAGTTCTTC. Translation: CASSGAGTGAEQFF.